This entry lists 30 T cell receptor beta chains sequenced from one sample in a study of blood T cell repertoires in COVID-19. The assay was immunoSEQ multiplex PCR, and TCRdb's table has in-frame clones only and misses some. The repertoire consists of some 220,000 clones, with roughly nine tenths occurring once and the leading ten covering 3% to 3.5%. The specimen sequenced was PBMCs or T cells enriched from blood (not recorded which). These receptors were obtained from a woman aged 50 to 65 in a cohort exposed to, infected with or recovered from COVID-19 (not recorded which).

CDR3 sequence (DNA): TGTGCCAGCAGTCTCGGGACTAGCCAAATCACAGATACGCAGTATTTT. Translation: CASSLGTSQITDTQYF. This chain connects TRBV9 to TRBJ2-3; 9 bases match TRBD2. The germline CDR1 and CDR2 sequences are SGDLS and YYNGEE. The CDR3 contains 16 residues. J lost 2 bases, V lost 5 bases, and 9 bases had no gene match.

The chain couples TRBV4-2 to TRBJ2-5; 10 positions match TRBD2. Germline trimming cut 2 bases from V and 5 bases from J; bases unmatched to any gene: 5. The CDR3 runs 15 residues. Germline values: CDR1 LGHNA, CDR2 YNFKEQ. CDR3 nucleotide sequence: TGTGCCAGCAGCCAATGGGAGCGGGGGGGCGAGACCCAGTACTTC. Protein product: CASSQWERGGETQYF.

This clone was detected only once. The J gene is TRBJ2-3, the V gene TRBV6-5, with D tentatively TRBD2 (6 bases). Germline-derived CDR1 and CDR2 are MNHEY and SVGAGI. Trimming removed 1 base at V and 3 bases at J, with 11 bases between. The CDR3 consists of 15 residues. In DNA form, the CDR3 reads TGTGCCAGCAGTTACTGGGGGGTTGGTACAGATACGCAGTATTTT. Translation: CASSYWGVGTDTQYF.

This clone has only one observation. V and J are TRBV4-2 and TRBJ2-3; perhaps TRBD1 as D (6 bases). The CDR3 spans 17 residues. CDR1 and CDR2 from the germline V gene are LGHNA and YNFKEQ. Deletions cut 0 bases from V and 4 bases from J, with 17 bases between. CDR3 bases: TGTGCCAGCAGCCAAGATTTATTTTTACAGGGCCCAGATACGCAGTATTTT. Amino acids: CASSQDLFLQGPDTQYF.

This clone came up once. The chain joins TRBV7-2 to TRBJ1-2, with TRBD1 matching over 7 bases. J gave up 5 bases and V 5 bases, and 11 bases lay outside the gene matches. This CDR3 has 15 residues. CDR1 and CDR2 (germline): SGHTA, FQGNSA. The CDR3 DNA sequence: TGTGCCAGCAGCACAGAGCCAGGGGGTTGGTATGGCTACACCTTC. Its protein product is CASSTEPGGWYGYTF.

The chain joins TRBV5-1 to TRBJ2-7; D not resolved. Germline assignment: CDR1 SGHRS and CDR2 YFSETQ. The CDR3 is made up of 15 amino acids. V lost 0 bases and J lost 5, with 15 bases in between. CDR3 sequence (DNA): TGCGCCAGCAGCTTGGTAACAGCCTCCACAGACGAGCAGTACTTC. Translation gives CASSLVTASTDEQYF. Full variable domain (outside the CDR3, taken from reference TRBV5-1 and TRBJ2-7): KAGVTQTPRYLIKTRGQQVTLSCSPISGHRSVSWYQQTPGQGLQFLFEYFSETQRNKGNFPGRFSGRQFSNSRSEMNVSTLELGDSALYLCASSLVTASTDEQYFGPGTRLTVT.

V gene TRBV9 combines with J gene TRBJ2-7; no reliable D call. Trimming shortened V by 4 bases and J by 5 bases, and 22 bases separated the two germline ends. The CDR3 has 16 amino acids. Germline V CDR1 and CDR2: SGDLS, YYNGEE. The CDR3, as DNA: TGTGCCAGCAGCCCCTATGGCGGCAAGAATTCCCACGAGCAGTACTTC. Translated: CASSPYGGKNSHEQYF. Complete variable domain (other parts from reference TRBV9 and TRBJ2-7): DSGVTQTPKHLITATGQRVTLRCSPRSGDLSVYWYQQSLDQGLQFLIQYYNGEERAKGNILERFSAQQFPDLHSELNLSSLELGDSALYFCASSPYGGKNSHEQYFGPGTRLTVT.

This rearrangement joins TRBV11-2 to TRBJ2-7, with 9 bases identical to TRBD1. This CDR3 region has 15 residues. From germline, CDR1 is SGHAT and CDR2 FQNNGV. Germline trimming cut 1 base from V and 5 bases from J; bases unmatched to any gene: 6. As DNA, the CDR3 is TGTGCCAGCAGCTTAGGCCCCGACAGGGGGGACGAGCAGTACTTC. Translating it yields CASSLGPDRGDEQYF.

The V call is TRBV28, the J call TRBJ1-1; 7 bases are shared with TRBD1. Germline lookup yields CDR1 MDHEN and CDR2 SYDVKM. CDR3 size: 15 residues. Germline trimming cut 6 bases from V and 4 bases from J; bases unmatched to any gene: 11. The CDR3 DNA sequence: TGTGCCAGCAGCCCTGGACTCAACAGGGGCACTGAAGCTTTCTTT. Translating gives CASSPGLNRGTEAFF. Full variable domain (remainder filled in from reference TRBV28 and TRBJ1-1): DVKVTQSSRYLVKRTGEKVFLECVQDMDHENMFWYRQDPGLGLRLIYFSYDVKMKEKGDIPEGYSVSREKKERFSLILESASTNQTSMYLCASSPGLNRGTEAFFGQGTRLTVV.

The chain employs TRBV30 and TRBJ1-1; tentatively, D is TRBD1 (5 bases). Trimming left V 2 bases short and J 8 bases short, with 12 bases between. Germline V gene sequence: CDR1 GTSNPN, CDR2 SVGIG (reference sequence). The CDR3 is 12 amino acids. CDR3 coding DNA: TGTGCCTGGAGTCGACCAGGGAGGGAAGCTTTCTTT. Translated, it gives CAWSRPGREAFF.

This clone showed up just once. The chain carries TRBV23-1 and TRBJ2-7; D may be TRBD1 (7 bases). TRBV23-1 is annotated as an ORF whose role is uncertain. CDR3 length: 17 amino acids. The V gene lost 3 bases and the J gene lost 1 base, with 19 bases spanning the gap. CDR3 in DNA: TGCGCCAGCAGTCACCCCCCCGGAGGGGACAGTTCCTACGAGCAGTACTTC. Residues: CASSHPPGGDSSYEQYF.

The chain links TRBV2 to TRBJ1-1; 8 nucleotides agree with TRBD1. In germline, CDR1 is SNHLY, CDR2 FYNNEI. V lost 6 bases, J lost 5 bases, and 8 bases stayed unmatched. The CDR3 is made up of 14 amino acids. The CDR3 DNA is TGTGCCAGCAGGGAACCGGACAGGGTGACTGAAGCTTTCTTT. Translating it yields CASREPDRVTEAFF.

This clone appeared once. This rearrangement joins TRBV7-2 to TRBJ1-1, with a weak D call TRBD1 (5 bases). The CDR3 is 15 residues long. The ends were cut back, 4 bases at V and 5 bases at J, with 17 bases in the middle. CDR1 is SGHTA, CDR2 FQGNSA, per germline. The CDR3 sequence is CASSSGESGGTEAFF. CDR3 bases: TGTGCCAGCAGCTCAGGAGAGTCGGGGGGGACTGAAGCTTTCTTT. The complete variable domain, with remaining parts taken from reference TRBV7-2 and TRBJ1-1, reads GAGVSQSPSNKVTEKGKDVELRCDPISGHTALYWYRQSLGQGLEFLIYFQGNSAPDKSGLPSDRFSAERTGGSVSTLTIQRTQQEDSAVYLCASSSGESGGTEAFFGQGTRLTVV.

This clone has a single count. V gene TRBV24-1 combines with J gene TRBJ2-1; 12 bases align to TRBD2. The CDR3 covers 16 residues. The J segment lost 9 bases and the V segment lost 1 base, leaving 6 bases of the junction unmatched. The germline CDR1 and CDR2 sequences are KGHDR and SFDVKD. This CDR3 reads CATSDFRLAGGGEQFF. CDR3 nucleotides: TGTGCCACCAGTGATTTTAGGCTAGCGGGGGGGGGTGAGCAGTTCTTC.

This clone was recorded only once. The chain employs TRBV6-5 and TRBJ1-1, with D possibly TRBD1 on 5 matching bases. Germline lookup yields CDR1 MNHEY and CDR2 SVGAGI. The V gene lost 3 bases and the J gene lost 2 bases, with 16 bases spanning the gap. The length of the CDR3 is 16 residues. The CDR3 is CASSYYQQGDNTEAFF. In DNA, the CDR3 is TGTGCCAGCAGTTATTACCAGCAGGGTGACAACACTGAAGCTTTCTTT.

The chain links TRBV30 to TRBJ1-4, with D perhaps matching TRBD1 (6 bases). The CDR3 length is 13 residues. Trimming stripped 6 bases from V and 8 bases from J, with 16 bases between. Germline CDR1 GTSNPN, CDR2 SVGIG (reference sequence). The CDR3 protein is CACTGSHVEKLFF. The CDR3 bases are TGTGCCTGTACAGGGTCCCATGTAGAAAAACTGTTTTTT.

This clone showed up just a few times. CDR3 in amino acids: CASSASGVLYGYTF. CDR3 nucleotides: TGCGCCAGCAGTGCTTCCGGGGTCCTCTATGGCTACACCTTC. The genes are TRBV10-2 and TRBJ1-2; D gene uncertain. Per germline, CDR1 WSHSY and CDR2 SAAADI. Deletions cut 4 bases from V and 4 bases from J, with 13 bases between. The CDR3 spans 14 residues.

The rearrangement uses TRBV3-1 (or the pseudogene TRBV3-2) and TRBJ1-2; 9 positions match TRBD1. Germline-derived CDR1 and CDR2 are LGHDT and YNNKEL (reference sequence). The J segment lost 6 bases and the V segment lost 4 bases, leaving 6 bases of the junction unmatched. The CDR3 spans 14 residues. CDR3 DNA: TGTGCCAGCAGCCGTTCCGGGACAGGGAATGGCTACACCTTC. Protein product: CASSRSGTGNGYTF.

The J gene is TRBJ1-4, the V gene TRBV24-1; 9 bases match TRBD1. Germline values: CDR1 KGHDR, CDR2 SFDVKD. CDR3 size: 15 residues. J lost 7 bases, V lost 3 bases, and 5 bases had no gene match. CDR3 amino acids: CATSDPGQGGEKLFF. CDR3 in DNA: TGTGCCACCAGTGATCCGGGACAGGGCGGTGAAAAACTGTTTTTT.

Written as DNA, the CDR3 is TGTGCCAGCTCACCTCCCTCGGTTTCGTTAGAGACCCAGTACTTC. Amino acids: CASSPPSVSLETQYF. The rearrangement links TRBV18 to TRBJ2-5; D is undetermined. V was cut by 3 bases and J by 4 bases, with 15 bases left in between. The CDR3 is made up of 15 amino acids. CDR1 KGHSH and CDR2 LQKENI come from the germline V gene. Supplemented by reference TRBV18 and TRBJ2-5, the full variable domain reads NAGVMQNPRHLVRRRGQEARLRCSPMKGHSHVYWYRQLPEEGLKFMVYLQKENIIDESGMPKERFSAEFPKEGPSILRIQQVVRGDSAAYFCASSPPSVSLETQYFGPGTRLLVL.

The rearrangement joins TRBV3-1 (or the pseudogene TRBV3-2) to TRBJ1-2; 7 positions agree with TRBD1. The CDR3 consists of 15 residues. V trimming: 4 bases; J trimming: 5 bases; junction bases outside the gene matches: 10. Germline values: CDR1 LGHDT, CDR2 YNNKEL (reference sequence). CDR3 in DNA: TGTGCCAGCAGCCGAACGACGGACAGGAGTTATGGCTACACCTTC. This codes for CASSRTTDRSYGYTF.

The chain employs TRBV5-1 and TRBJ1-4; a weak D match, TRBD1 (5 bases). The V end lost 4 bases, the J end lost 4 bases, and 20 bases lay between the germline ends. The CDR3 loop spans 17 amino acids. CDR1 SGHRS and CDR2 YFSETQ come from the germline V gene. The CDR3 protein is CASSRDWVRRGNEKLFF. The CDR3 bases are TGCGCCAGCAGCAGAGACTGGGTACGGAGGGGTAATGAAAAACTGTTTTTT. Using reference TRBV5-1 and TRBJ1-4 for the parts outside the CDR3, the full variable domain is KAGVTQTPRYLIKTRGQQVTLSCSPISGHRSVSWYQQTPGQGLQFLFEYFSETQRNKGNFPGRFSGRQFSNSRSEMNVSTLELGDSALYLCASSRDWVRRGNEKLFFGSGTQLSVL.

The V and J genes are TRBV4-3 and TRBJ2-7; weak D call: TRBD1 (6 bases). This CDR3 spans 15 amino acids. Germline-derived CDR1 and CDR2 are LGHNA and YSLEER. With 4 bases removed from V and 0 bases from J, the gap between germline ends came to 13 bases. The CDR3 DNA reads as TGCGCCAGCAGCCTCGGGACAACTTACTCCTACGAGCAGTACTTC. This codes for CASSLGTTYSYEQYF.

The chain recombines TRBV6-5 with TRBJ1-6; 8 bases are a match to TRBD1. Germline values: CDR1 MNHEY, CDR2 SVGAGI. CDR3 length equals 15 residues. V dropped 5 bases and J dropped 5; count of bases not matched to a gene: 5. The CDR3 reads CASSRTGTDNSPLHF. The DNA of the CDR3 is TGTGCCAGCAGTCGGACAGGGACCGATAATTCACCCCTCCACTTT.

V is TRBV19 and J is TRBJ2-1, with 7 bases identical to TRBD1. The CDR3 sequence is 19 residues long. The germline gives CDR1 LNHDA, CDR2 SQIVND (reference sequence). Losses at the gene ends were 4 bases for V and 8 bases for J; bases not matched to a gene: 23. The CDR3: CASSNPPLEGTAEHDEQFF. CDR3 DNA sequence: TGTGCCAGTAGTAATCCACCCCTAGAAGGGACAGCCGAACACGATGAGCAGTTCTTC. The full variable domain, with the rest looked up from reference TRBV19 and TRBJ2-1, is DGGITQSPKYLFRKEGQNVTLSCEQNLNHDAMYWYRQDPGQGLRLIYYSQIVNDFQKGDIAEGYSVSREKKESFPLTVTSAQKNPTAFYLCASSNPPLEGTAEHDEQFFGPGTRLTVL.

This sequence joins TRBV5-5 and TRBJ1-1, with D hard to call. Germline V gene sequence: CDR1 SGHKS, CDR2 YYEKEE (reference sequence). V was cut by 4 bases and J by 1 base, with 17 bases left in between. This CDR3 has 16 residues. CDR3 bases: TGTGCCAGCAGCCATTACCCAGTACGTTCGAACACTGAAGCTTTCTTT. This encodes CASSHYPVRSNTEAFF. Complete variable domain (other parts from reference TRBV5-5 and TRBJ1-1): DAGVTQSPTHLIKTRGQQVTLRCSPISGHKSVSWYQQVLGQGPQFIFQYYEKEERGRGNFPDRFSARQFPNYSSELNVNALLLGDSALYLCASSHYPVRSNTEAFFGQGTRLTVV.

The genes are TRBV5-8 and TRBJ2-1, with 9 nucleotides matching TRBD1. Germline CDR1 SGHTS, CDR2 YDEGEE. With 7 bases clipped from V and 3 bases from J, the junction kept 5 bases outside the gene matches. CDR3 size: 14 residues. The CDR3 sequence is CASHSGQGYNEQFF. CDR3 nucleotides: TGTGCCAGCCATTCGGGACAGGGCTACAATGAGCAGTTCTTC.

This rearrangement joins TRBV7-2 to TRBJ2-1; no reliable D call. Per germline, CDR1 SGHTA and CDR2 FQGNSA. There are 11 residues in the CDR3. Trimming shortened V by 4 bases and J by 15 bases, and 13 bases separated the two germline ends. CDR3 sequence: CASSSGPLRFF. The CDR3 DNA reads as TGTGCCAGCAGCTCGGGTCCGCTCCGGTTCTTC.

The V gene is TRBV6-2 or TRBV6-3, the J gene TRBJ2-7; TRBD2 aligns across 8 bases. Looked up from germline, CDR1 is MNHEY and CDR2 is SVGEGT. V was clipped by 5 bases and J by 2 bases; unmatched bases: 2. CDR3 length: 13 residues. The CDR3 sequence is CASSKGLAYEQYF. The CDR3 DNA sequence: TGTGCCAGCAGTAAGGGACTAGCCTACGAGCAGTACTTC.

This clone has only a few counts. This chain links TRBV5-1 with TRBJ2-3, with 7 bases lining up with TRBD1. Germline V gene lookup returns CDR1 SGHRS and CDR2 YFSETQ. V shed 4 bases, J shed 6 bases, and the junction held 8 bases outside the gene matches. The CDR3 runs 14 residues. DNA of the CDR3: TGCGCCAGCAGCCCGGGACAGCCTCAGGATACGCAGTATTTT. Translation: CASSPGQPQDTQYF.